Below, 11 T cell receptor beta chains from the same sample are listed, as sequenced in a study of T cells in Graves' hyperthyroidism and ophthalmopathy. The source material, RNA transcripts, was used to amplify TCR beta CDR3 regions. HTBI primers were the set used in a first-round RT-PCR of the TCR CDR3. TCRdb independently ran MiXCR on the multiplex PCR reads; one entry per CDR3 protein. The sample carries more than 250,000 distinct CDR3 sequences, roughly 15% recorded once. Input material: blood. These receptors were taken from a woman in her fifties or sixties with Graves' hyperthyroidism that later progressed to Graves' ophthalmopathy.

The genes are TRBV20-1 and TRBJ1-3, with D tentatively TRBD1 (6 bases). Germline CDR1 reads DFQATT; CDR2 reads SNEGSKA (reference sequence). This CDR3 is 14 amino acids long. V was cut by 3 bases and J by 3 bases, with 12 bases left in between. CDR3 region: CSARTQGSGNTIYF. The CDR3, as DNA: TGCAGTGCTAGGACACAGGGTAGTGGAAACACCATATATTTT.

This clonotype was counted many times. The chain combines TRBV20-1 with TRBJ1-1; 10 bases are shared with TRBD1. Germline CDR1 DFQATT, CDR2 SNEGSKA (reference sequence). After removal of 3 bases from V and 1 base from J, the junction contained 2 bases not matched to a gene. The CDR3 contains 14 residues. CDR3 sequence reads: CSARRTGGNTEAFF. DNA for the CDR3: TGCAGTGCTAGGAGGACAGGGGGGAACACTGAAGCTTTCTTT.

The table lists this clonotype with many counts. The J gene is TRBJ2-5, the V gene TRBV3-1; no reliable D call. Trimming shortened V by 1 base and J by 5 bases, and 11 bases separated the two germline ends. Germline V gives CDR1 LGHDT, CDR2 YNNKEL (reference sequence). The CDR3 has 14 residues. The DNA for the CDR3 is TGTGCCAGCAGCCAAGTTCGTCAGCTCGAGACCCAGTACTTC. It translates to CASSQVRQLETQYF.

This clonotype was counted ten times or more. The CDR3 reads CASSSTGPSGNTIYF. The CDR3 DNA follows: TGTGCCAGCAGTTCCACCGGGCCCTCTGGAAACACCATATATTTT. This rearrangement joins TRBV28 to TRBJ1-3; the D is unclear. Per germline, CDR1 MDHEN and CDR2 SYDVKM. The V gene lost 4 bases and the J gene lost 0 bases, with 10 bases spanning the gap. There are 15 residues in the CDR3.

This clonotype was found many times. This sequence joins TRBV20-1 and TRBJ2-2, with no clear D. The CDR3 extends over 13 amino acids. V shed 6 bases and J shed 5 bases, with 13 bases lying between them. Germline values: CDR1 DFQATT, CDR2 SNEGSKA (reference sequence). Here the CDR3 reads CSALSTATGELFF. CDR3 DNA: TGCAGTGCCCTGTCCACAGCGACCGGGGAGCTGTTTTTT.

This clonotype was seen ten or more times. The V and J genes are TRBV20-1 and TRBJ2-1; D unresolved. The CDR3 totals 14 residues. With 5 bases removed from V and 4 bases from J, the gap between germline ends came to 15 bases. Germline V lookup: CDR1 DFQATT, CDR2 SNEGSKA (reference sequence). CDR3 in DNA: TGCAGTGCTCAGGCATGGGCGCTGTACAATGAGCAGTTCTTC. Translated, it gives CSAQAWALYNEQFF.

In its sample, this clonotype was seen many times. The chain combines TRBV2 with TRBJ2-3; TRBD2 is a possible D gene (5 bases). The germline V and J ends were trimmed by 6 bases and 2 bases, with 12 bases remaining between them. The CDR3 is made up of 14 amino acids. Germline values: CDR1 SNHLY, CDR2 FYNNEI. The CDR3: CASSLAGFTDTQYF. CDR3 nucleotide sequence: TGTGCCAGCAGCCTAGCTGGATTCACAGATACGCAGTATTTT.

At least ten counts were recorded for this clonotype. This chain uses TRBV20-1 with TRBJ2-1; D remains unclear. Germline V lookup: CDR1 DFQATT, CDR2 SNEGSKA (reference sequence). The CDR3 covers 16 residues. Trimming pared 0 bases from V and 2 bases from J, leaving 14 bases between. CDR3 sequence (DNA): TGCAGTGCTAGAGATCAACCAGTTGAGACCTACAATGAGCAGTTCTTC. It yields the protein CSARDQPVETYNEQFF.

The sample holds many counts of this clonotype. The CDR3 sequence: CASSRTSIPQFF. The CDR3 nucleotides read TGTGCCAGCAGCCGGACTAGCATTCCTCAGTTCTTC. The chain combines TRBV2 with TRBJ2-1; 8 bases are a match to TRBD2. This CDR3 is 12 amino acids long. Unmatched junction bases numbered 8, after V lost 6 bases and J lost 13 bases. Germline V gives CDR1 SNHLY, CDR2 FYNNEI. Together with reference TRBV2 and TRBJ2-1, the CDR3 gives the full variable domain: EPEVTQTPSHQVTQMGQEVILRCVPISNHLYFYWYRQILGQKVEFLVSFYNNEISEKSEIFDDQFSVERPDGSNFTLKIRSTKLEDSAMYFCASSRTSIPQFFGPGTRLTVL.

The V and J genes are TRBV12-3 or TRBV12-4 and TRBJ1-2; possible D gene TRBD1, 6 bases. The CDR3 length is 14 residues. Trimming cost V 4 bases and J 3 bases, with 12 bases left between them. The CDR3 bases are TGTGCCAGCAGTTCCTGGACAGACTACTATGGCTACACCTTC. It is translated as CASSSWTDYYGYTF.

This clonotype was seen ten or more times. The chain recombines TRBV27 with TRBJ2-1; 13 bases are a match to TRBD2. The junction had 4 bases not matched to a gene; V was cut back by 1 base and J by 4 bases. Germline V gene lookup returns CDR1 MNHEY and CDR2 SMNVEV (reference sequence). The CDR3 loop spans 17 amino acids. The chain's CDR3 is CASSLLTSGRSYNEQFF. The CDR3 region has the DNA TGTGCCAGCAGTTTATTGACTAGCGGGAGGAGTTACAATGAGCAGTTCTTC.